This TCR beta chain was captured in a study of persistence of HIV-infected CD4 T cells (dated by TCRdb to 2020 to 2022). In the study overall: CMV- and HIV-1 Gag-responding CD4+ T cells were isolated from ART-treated individuals so that antigen-driven clonal expansion of HIV-1-infected cells could be examined. Apart from a couple of participants who underwent leukapheresis at a single time point, peripheral blood samples of up to about 180 mL were collected from participants at multiple time points. The median time participants had been on suppressive ART was about 8 years. The clonality of all cells in each sorted population was measured by TCRbeta sequencing, and the clonality of infected cells was measured by proviral sequencing. In the cross-participant TCR cluster analysis, fewer than 10 participants were included for CMV and roughly 7 participants were included for Gag.

TCRbeta repertoires were sequenced from genomic DNA with the immunoSEQ hsTCRB assay version 4 in survey mode. Genomic DNA was diluted to 8.5 to 10 ng/uL, using up to about 1 ug per sample for TCRbeta sequencing. From the authors' description of their analysis: ImmunoSeq Analyzer 3.0 was used for analysis of TCRbeta data, and diversity was computed on productive nucleotide rearrangements. Using the Immunarch R package, lower-bound TCR diversity was estimated with the improved Chao index and clonality was estimated with the Gini coefficient. When different nucleotide rearrangements encoded the same CDR3beta amino acid sequence, each rearrangement was treated as a distinct clonotype. TCRbeta sequences significantly enriched in antigen-responding cells relative to anti-CD3/anti-CD28-activated cells were identified by differential abundance analysis. GLIPH2 grouped TCRs by predicted peptide-MHC specificity, both within each participant and across combined participant data sets. Held by TCRdb, this immuneACCESS table contains in-frame sequences only and omits some clones. Under half of the omission traces to an unresolved V gene where checked; the cause of the rest is unknown. V, J and clone size reflect that table, while D and trimming were determined from the DNA. This sample lists around 35,000 clones; approximately 78% were detected once. The ten top clones hold 0.9% to 1% of the sample.

CDR3 length: 14 amino acids, cysteine to phenylalanine. CDR3 DNA only is kept here, 42 bases in frame from base 1. CDR1 and CDR2, per the germline V gene (reference sequence), are LGHDT and YNNKEL. Between the V and J ends, shortened by 3 bases and 4 bases respectively, the junction contains 10 bases. This clone came up a few times. This receptor's antigen is unknown. There are no base qualities to consult, and no much larger clone falls within one base. Other DNA sequences within the sample encode an identical CDR3. What the work shows at the level of the full study, not this receptor alone: Enrichment of degenerate expanded CDR3beta sequences was found in antigen-responding cells, suggesting convergent selection of CD4+ responses to CMV and Gag. Restriction of bulk TCR analyses to the rare CMV-responding cells that actually carried HIV-1 proviruses was not possible. Few individuals were included in the study, and only a limited range of antigens was tested. TCRbeta richness in CMV- and Gag-responding cells was significantly lower than in anti-CD3/anti-CD28-responding cells; CMV-responding cells had higher oligoclonality than CD3/CD28-stimulated and Gag-responding cells. Within the same sorted populations, how oligoclonal the TCRs were correlated with how oligoclonal the proviruses were.

Read against the paper, the sample's treatment or condition label means: suppressive antiretroviral therapy. A pool of overlapping HIV-1 Gag 15-mer peptides was used at approximately 0.9 ug per peptide per mL for cell stimulation. Nonresponding CD40L-negative CD69-negative CD45RO-high memory CD4+ T cells were sorted as memory populations depleted of antigen-responding cells. HIV-1-infected adults in whom suppressive ART had been started during chronic infection were enrolled as participants. For at least 4 years, participants had undetectable plasma HIV-1 RNA, below 50 copies/mL. To be included, participants needed a CD4+ T cell count above 400 cells/uL and a positive CMV serology. Before stimulation, PBMCs were isolated using density centrifugation and then depleted of CD8+ T cells. For around 19 hours, the CD8-depleted PBMCs were stimulated with anti-CD28/CD49d costimulation, a CD40-blocking antibody, and enfuvirtide to prevent new infections. Sorting was done on either a Beckman Coulter MoFlo Legacy or an XDP sorter, and propidium iodide was used to exclude dead cells. Genomic DNA was extracted using the QIAamp DNA Mini Kit for samples with more than one million cells and using the Quick-DNA Microprep Kit for all other samples.

Specimen: cultured CD4+ T cells from PBMCs, collected from a patient who received antiretroviral therapy. The sample's cell subset or site label is to be understood as: CD40L-CD69- CD45RO-high memory CD4 T cells not responding to Gag peptides. This receptor was identified in an adult with HIV. The donor label of this sample is uncertain. Recombination connected TRBV3-1 (or the pseudogene TRBV3-2) to TRBJ1-5; possibly the D gene is TRBD1, per 5 matching bases. The CDR3 reads as follows: CASSHRGGNQPQHF. Read as DNA, the sequence is TGTGCCAGCAGCCACCGCGGGGGGAATCAGCCCCAGCATTTT.